This TCR beta chain was observed in a study of cytotoxic CD8 clonotypes in ibrutinib-treated CLL. About the research overall: With a range of 6 to 36, the median treatment time before response samples were taken was about twelve months.

The repertoire was sequenced with immunoSEQ multiplex PCR; TCRdb's copy has only in-frame clones and lacks some. The sample comprises around 250,000 clones, under 75% of which are singletons, and 15% rests with the top ten. The V gene's germline CDR1 is PRHDT and CDR2 FYEKMQ (reference sequence). Trimming removed 0 bases at V and 5 bases at J, with 17 bases between. The CDR3 runs 17 residues. Points from the study as a whole: Investigators sampled sustained-remission and progressing patients at differing times. Clonality went up at ibrutinib response and then declined back toward baseline at progression.

On this clone: What it recognizes is unknown.

The sequencing used PBMCs, collected after 24 months of ibrutinib treatment. The clonotype originates from a human donor with chronic lymphocytic leukemia. This sequence joins TRBV13 and TRBJ2-4, with D perhaps TRBD2 (6 bases). CDR3 coding DNA: TGTGCCAGCAGCTTAGGCCTAAGCGGGCAGGGTGAAAACATTCAGTACTTC. It encodes CASSLGLSGQGENIQYF.